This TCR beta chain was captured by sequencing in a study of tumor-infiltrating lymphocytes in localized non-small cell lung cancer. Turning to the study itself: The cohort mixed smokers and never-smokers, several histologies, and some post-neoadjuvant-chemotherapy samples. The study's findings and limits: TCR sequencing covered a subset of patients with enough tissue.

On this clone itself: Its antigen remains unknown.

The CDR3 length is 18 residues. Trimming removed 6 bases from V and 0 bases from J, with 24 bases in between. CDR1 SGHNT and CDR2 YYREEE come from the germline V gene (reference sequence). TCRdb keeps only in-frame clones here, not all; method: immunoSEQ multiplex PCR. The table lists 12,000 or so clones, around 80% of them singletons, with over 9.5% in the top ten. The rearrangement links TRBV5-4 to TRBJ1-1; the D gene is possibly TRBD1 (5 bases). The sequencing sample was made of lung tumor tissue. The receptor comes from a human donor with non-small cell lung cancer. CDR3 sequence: CASTPSHRRQTMNTEAFF. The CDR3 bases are TGTGCCAGCACCCCGAGTCACAGGCGACAGACCATGAACACTGAAGCTTTCTTT.